This T cell receptor beta chain stems from a study of T cell responses to AZD1222 COVID-19 vaccine. Libraries were prepared by immunoSEQ multiplex PCR; TCRdb keeps only in-frame clonotypes and omits some of them. The sample has 120,000 or so clones, about 89% seen once. The CDR3 has 12 residues. V dropped 1 base and J dropped 5 bases, with 5 bases sitting between them. Looked up from germline, CDR1 is SGHTA and CDR2 is FQGNSA. The sample was peripheral blood, taken on day 0 of MenACWY control vaccination. This clonotype originated in an adult in good health. This rearrangement joins TRBV7-2 to TRBJ2-5; D not resolved. This CDR3 is CASSLVGETQYF. As DNA, the CDR3 is TGTGCCAGCAGCTTAGTCGGCGAGACCCAGTACTTC. Using reference TRBV7-2 and TRBJ2-5 for the parts outside the CDR3, the full variable domain is GAGVSQSPSNKVTEKGKDVELRCDPISGHTALYWYRQSLGQGLEFLIYFQGNSAPDKSGLPSDRFSAERTGGSVSTLTIQRTQQEDSAVYLCASSLVGETQYFGPGTRLLVL.